This T cell receptor (beta chain) is drawn from a study of Ad26.COV2.S vaccination and SARS-CoV-2 variants. The table came from immunoSEQ multiplex PCR; TCRdb's copy has only in-frame clones and leaves some out. The data contain 300,000 to 350,000 clones, approximately 86% of them singletons. Stated treatment: some 20 received Ad26.COV2.S at low or high dose, single or two shots; roughly five received placebo; per-sample allocation not given. The samples were gathered on day 63 after the first injection of vaccine or placebo. The CDR3 has 16 amino acids. Trimming took 0 bases from V and 10 from J, leaving 18 bases between them. CDR1 is LNHDA and CDR2 is SQIVND in the germline V gene (reference sequence).

This TCR derives from a person between 18 and 59 years old who received the Ad26.COV2.S COVID-19 vaccine or a placebo. This rearrangement joins TRBV19 to TRBJ1-4; weak D call: TRBD1 (6 bases). Here the sequenced sample was peripheral blood, taken in a trial of Ad26.COV2.S vaccine versus placebo. CDR3 residues: CASSIESYGPRGKLFF. CDR3 DNA: TGTGCCAGTAGTATAGAATCGTACGGACCCAGGGGAAAACTGTTTTTT.